Following are 32 T cell receptor beta chains from one sample sequenced in a study of technical replicates of blood from several donors. The method was immunoSEQ multiplex PCR; TCRdb's version includes in-frame clones alone and lacks a portion of them. The sample holds around 100,000 clones, roughly 95% seen once. The sample was T cells isolated from PBMCs. The origin of the receptors is a human donor in good health.

The chain recombines TRBV5-1 with TRBJ2-1, with a weak D call TRBD1 (6 bases). The germline V gene encodes CDR1 SGHRS and CDR2 YFSETQ. V lost 2 bases and J lost 5, with 14 bases in between. The CDR3 has 15 amino acids. CDR3 coding DNA: TGCGCCAGCAGCTTCGGCAGGGGCGTAGACAATGAGCAGTTCTTC. It codes for CASSFGRGVDNEQFF.

The V and J genes are TRBV5-6 and TRBJ2-3; D might be TRBD2 (5 bases). Germline-derived CDR1 and CDR2 are SGHDT and YYEEEE. The CDR3 sequence is 13 residues long. Trimming pared 4 bases from V and 2 bases from J, leaving 8 bases between. The CDR3 nucleotides read TGTGCCAGCAGCCGGGAACTCACAGATACGCAGTATTTT. It translates to CASSRELTDTQYF. The whole variable domain, filled in from reference TRBV5-6 and TRBJ2-3, reads DAGVTQSPTHLIKTRGQQVTLRCSPKSGHDTVSWYQQALGQGPQFIFQYYEEEERQRGNFPDRFSGHQFPNYSSELNVNALLLGDSALYLCASSRELTDTQYFGPGTRLTVL.

The V call is TRBV18, the J call TRBJ1-1, with a tentative D call TRBD1 (6 bases). Trimming pared 1 base from V and 6 bases from J, leaving 9 bases between. There are 13 residues in the CDR3. Germline V CDR1 and CDR2: KGHSH, LQKENI. CDR3 residues: CASSPQQGPEAFF. The CDR3 DNA sequence: TGTGCCAGCTCACCACAACAGGGCCCTGAAGCTTTCTTT.

This clone was detected only once. The chain uses TRBV2 and TRBJ1-2; D call uncertain. Trimming stripped 6 bases from V and 8 bases from J, with 7 bases between. Per germline, CDR1 SNHLY and CDR2 FYNNEI. The CDR3 totals 10 residues. CDR3 residues: CASSDGGYTF. The CDR3 DNA follows: TGTGCCAGCAGCGATGGCGGCTACACCTTC.

This chain connects TRBV5-1 to TRBJ2-7; D possibly corresponds to TRBD2 (5 bases). Germline-derived CDR1 and CDR2 are SGHRS and YFSETQ. V was pared by 1 base and J by 0 bases, with 17 bases between. The CDR3 is made up of 17 amino acids. CDR3 in amino acids: CASSLSWVGGLSYEQYF. For the CDR3, the DNA is TGCGCCAGCAGCTTGTCGTGGGTAGGAGGTCTCTCCTACGAGCAGTACTTC. The full variable domain, with the rest looked up from reference TRBV5-1 and TRBJ2-7, is KAGVTQTPRYLIKTRGQQVTLSCSPISGHRSVSWYQQTPGQGLQFLFEYFSETQRNKGNFPGRFSGRQFSNSRSEMNVSTLELGDSALYLCASSLSWVGGLSYEQYFGPGTRLTVT.

This chain uses TRBV10-3 with TRBJ2-3; 10 bases map to TRBD1. Germline CDR1 is ENHRY and CDR2 is SYGVKD. The CDR3 sequence is 17 residues long. The V segment lost 2 bases and the J segment 3 bases; nucleotides outside the gene matches: 8. The CDR3: CAISETGQGISTDTQYF. CDR3 bases: TGTGCCATCAGTGAGACGGGACAGGGGATTAGTACAGATACGCAGTATTTT.

The CDR3 DNA reads as TGTGCCAGCAGCTCCAAGGGAGATAATGAAAAACTGTTTTTT. It codes for CASSSKGDNEKLFF. This chain joins TRBV5-4 and TRBJ1-4, with unresolved D. V shed 3 bases and J shed 4 bases, with 10 bases lying between them. Germline CDR1 SGHNT, CDR2 YYREEE (reference sequence). The CDR3 has 14 residues.

The chain recombines TRBV19 with TRBJ2-7, with no clear D. The CDR3 runs to 13 residues. The germline V gene encodes CDR1 LNHDA and CDR2 SQIVND (reference sequence). V dropped 1 base and J dropped 7 bases, with 11 bases sitting between them. CDR3 residues: CASSIAGSLEQYF. DNA for the CDR3: TGTGCCAGTAGTATAGCCGGGTCCCTGGAGCAGTACTTC. The whole variable domain, filled in from reference TRBV19 and TRBJ2-7, reads DGGITQSPKYLFRKEGQNVTLSCEQNLNHDAMYWYRQDPGQGLRLIYYSQIVNDFQKGDIAEGYSVSREKKESFPLTVTSAQKNPTAFYLCASSIAGSLEQYFGPGTRLTVT.

This rearrangement joins TRBV12-5 to TRBJ2-3, with a tentative D call TRBD1 (6 bases). CDR1 LGHNT and CDR2 FRNRAP come from the germline V gene. The length of the CDR3 is 14 residues. V was shortened by 6 bases and J by 0 bases, with 10 bases between the two germline ends. CDR3 residues: CASGQGPSTDTQYF. For the CDR3, the DNA is TGTGCTAGTGGCCAGGGGCCTAGCACAGATACGCAGTATTTT.

As DNA, the CDR3 is TGTGCCACCAGAATCTCCGGGGGGGCAGATACGCAGTATTTT. It codes for CATRISGGADTQYF. This chain uses TRBV15 with TRBJ2-3; TRBD2 matches 8 bases. V lost 6 bases, J lost 4 bases, and 6 bases stayed unmatched. Germline loops: CDR1 LNHNV, CDR2 YYDKDF (reference sequence). This CDR3 is 14 amino acids long.

CDR3 coding DNA: TGTGCCAGCAGCTTGGGACTAATCACAGATACGCAGTATTTT. Residues: CASSLGLITDTQYF. The rearrangement uses TRBV7-2 and TRBJ2-3; 7 bases match TRBD2. This CDR3 is 14 amino acids long. Trimming cost V 3 bases and J 2 bases; bases outside gene matches: 2. The germline V gene encodes CDR1 SGHTA and CDR2 FQGNSA.

The chain combines TRBV29-1 with TRBJ1-3; no definite D call. V was pared by 6 bases and J by 0 bases, with 12 bases between. The CDR3 covers 14 residues. Germline loops: CDR1 SQVTM, CDR2 ANQGSEA. The CDR3: CSVPDTLSGNTIYF. In DNA form, the CDR3 reads TGCAGCGTGCCCGACACGCTCTCTGGAAACACCATATATTTT.

The chain carries TRBV23-1 and TRBJ1-5; 7 nucleotides line up with TRBD1. TRBV23-1 is noted as an ORF with a role that remains uncertain. V was clipped by 3 bases and J by 0 bases; unmatched bases: 8. The CDR3 covers 17 residues. CDR3 nucleotides: TGCGCCAGCAGTCAGCCGGTAGACAGGGTTAGCAATCAGCCCCAGCATTTT. This sequence encodes CASSQPVDRVSNQPQHF.

V is TRBV7-3 and J is TRBJ2-1, with 8 bases that match TRBD1. Germline CDR1 and CDR2: SGHTA and FQGTGA. CDR3 size: 13 residues. V gave up 4 bases and J gave up 6 bases; unmatched junction bases: 2. The CDR3 DNA reads as TGTGCCAGCAGCTCCACAGGGGGCAATGAGCAGTTCTTC. Its translation is CASSSTGGNEQFF. Full variable domain (rest looked up from reference TRBV7-3 and TRBJ2-1): GAGVSQTPSNKVTEKGKYVELRCDPISGHTALYWYRQSLGQGPEFLIYFQGTGAADDSGLPNDRFFAVRPEGSVSTLKIQRTERGDSAVYLCASSSTGGNEQFFGPGTRLTVL.

The chain joins TRBV7-6 to TRBJ2-7; TRBD1 matches 10 bases. CDR1 and CDR2 (germline): SGHVS, FNYEAQ. The V segment lost 3 bases and the J segment 3 bases; nucleotides outside the gene matches: 5. The CDR3 is made up of 15 amino acids. CDR3 region: CASSFGGQGSYEQYF. The CDR3 DNA reads as TGTGCCAGCAGCTTTGGGGGACAGGGGAGCTACGAGCAGTACTTC. The full variable domain, in which reference TRBV7-6 and TRBJ2-7 provide the parts outside the CDR3, is GAGVSQSPRYKVTKRGQDVALRCDPISGHVSLYWYRQALGQGPEFLTYFNYEAQQDKSGLPNDRFSAERPEGSISTLTIQRTEQRDSAMYRCASSFGGQGSYEQYFGPGTRLTVT.

This rearrangement joins TRBV6-1 to TRBJ2-1; 11 nucleotides align to TRBD2. The length of the CDR3 is 15 residues. After removal of 2 bases from V and 5 bases from J, the junction contained 2 bases not matched to a gene. Looked up from germline, CDR1 is MNHNS and CDR2 is SASEGT. The CDR3 protein is CASSELAGGHNEQFF. The CDR3 nucleotides read TGTGCCAGCAGTGAACTAGCGGGGGGCCACAATGAGCAGTTCTTC.

The chain couples TRBV28 to TRBJ2-7; D might be TRBD1 (6 bases). Germline values: CDR1 MDHEN, CDR2 SYDVKM. The CDR3 covers 14 residues. The V end was cut by 10 bases, the J end by 2 bases, with 18 bases between. The CDR3 is CAILSGTPAYEQYF. The CDR3 DNA is TGTGCCATCCTCTCCGGGACACCTGCCTACGAGCAGTACTTC.

The chain couples TRBV5-6 to TRBJ2-5; 7 bases map to TRBD1. The end of the DNA aligns better with TRBJ2-7, so the J call may be wrong. Per the germline V gene, CDR1 is SGHDT and CDR2 is YYEEEE. The CDR3 is 14 residues long. As DNA, the CDR3 is TGTGCCAGCAGCTTGCCTCCAGGGGGATACGAGCAGTACTTC. It specifies CASSLPPGGYEQYF.

This chain connects TRBV5-6 to TRBJ2-3, with 11 nucleotides matching TRBD2. Germline V lookup: CDR1 SGHDT, CDR2 YYEEEE. The J segment lost 2 bases and the V segment lost 6 bases, leaving 11 bases of the junction unmatched. The CDR3 has 17 amino acids. The CDR3 coding sequence is TGTGCCAGCACCCTCTTCTTGACTAGCGGGACCACAGATACGCAGTATTTT. Amino acid sequence: CASTLFLTSGTTDTQYF. The full variable domain, rest sourced from reference TRBV5-6 and TRBJ2-3, is DAGVTQSPTHLIKTRGQQVTLRCSPKSGHDTVSWYQQALGQGPQFIFQYYEEEERQRGNFPDRFSGHQFPNYSSELNVNALLLGDSALYLCASTLFLTSGTTDTQYFGPGTRLTVL.

The rearrangement uses TRBV5-5 and TRBJ1-2, with 7 bases fitting TRBD1. The CDR3 sequence is 16 residues long. Germline CDR1 and CDR2: SGHKS and YYEKEE (reference sequence). J gave up 4 bases and V 4 bases, and 13 bases lay outside the gene matches. For the CDR3, the DNA is TGTGCCAGCAGCGCGACTGTAGGGGGCCGATCCTATGGCTACACCTTC. The encoded protein is CASSATVGGRSYGYTF. The whole variable domain, filled in from reference TRBV5-5 and TRBJ1-2, reads DAGVTQSPTHLIKTRGQQVTLRCSPISGHKSVSWYQQVLGQGPQFIFQYYEKEERGRGNFPDRFSARQFPNYSSELNVNALLLGDSALYLCASSATVGGRSYGYTFGSGTRLTVV.

The chain carries TRBV5-6 and TRBJ2-5; D call uncertain. Germline-derived CDR1 and CDR2 are SGHDT and YYEEEE. V gave up 0 bases and J gave up 1 base, with 7 bases separating them. CDR3 length equals 14 residues. CDR3 region: CASSLEHLQETQYF. CDR3 nucleotides: TGTGCCAGCAGCTTGGAACACCTCCAAGAGACCCAGTACTTC.

A single count supports this clone. The chain is built from TRBV6-1 and TRBJ2-3; weak D call: TRBD1 (6 bases). Trimming stripped 5 bases from V and 5 bases from J, with 11 bases between. The CDR3 loop spans 13 amino acids. Germline loops: CDR1 MNHNS, CDR2 SASEGT. The CDR3 DNA reads TGTGCCAGCAGTCACCTCAGGGGAGATACGCAGTATTTT. Protein product: CASSHLRGDTQYF.

The chain couples TRBV7-8 to TRBJ2-7; possibly TRBD1 for D (6 bases). This CDR3 region has 15 residues. V gave up 3 bases and J gave up 0 bases, with 12 bases separating them. Germline-derived CDR1 and CDR2 are SGHVS and FQNEAQ. The CDR3, as DNA: TGTGCCAGCAGCTTCGTACAGGGCCCCTCCTACGAGCAGTACTTC. Encoded protein: CASSFVQGPSYEQYF. The variable domain in full, completed from reference TRBV7-8 and TRBJ2-7, reads GAGVSQSPRYKVAKRGQDVALRCDPISGHVSLFWYQQALGQGPEFLTYFQNEAQLDKSGLPSDRFFAERPEGSVSTLKIQRTQQEDSAVYLCASSFVQGPSYEQYFGPGTRLTVT.

This sequence joins TRBV27 and TRBJ2-7, with D possibly being TRBD1 (7 bases). CDR1 and CDR2 from the germline V gene are MNHEY and SMNVEV (reference sequence). V was trimmed by 6 bases and J by 3 bases, leaving 21 bases between them. This CDR3 is 16 amino acids long. In nucleotides, the CDR3 is TGTGCCAGCAGCAAGTTGGCGGGACAGACTGACTACGAGCAGTACTTC. This encodes CASSKLAGQTDYEQYF.

The J gene is TRBJ2-3, the V gene TRBV14; 7 bases match TRBD2. The CDR3 loop spans 15 amino acids. Per germline, CDR1 SGHDN and CDR2 FVKESK. Unmatched junction bases numbered 5, after V lost 3 bases and J lost 2 bases. This CDR3 is CASSQVAGVTDTQYF. CDR3 sequence (DNA): TGTGCCAGCAGCCAGGTCGCGGGAGTCACAGATACGCAGTATTTT.

This sequence joins TRBV7-9 and TRBJ1-3; no clear D gene. Germline loops: CDR1 SEHNR, CDR2 FQNEAQ (reference sequence). V was trimmed by 4 bases and J by 3 bases, leaving 13 bases between them. The CDR3 has 15 amino acids. The CDR3 protein is CASSSYGHFGNTIYF. CDR3 DNA sequence: TGTGCCAGCAGCTCATATGGGCACTTTGGAAACACCATATATTTT.

V gene TRBV28 combines with J gene TRBJ1-5, with 7 bases aligning to TRBD1. V dropped 3 bases and J dropped 3; count of bases not matched to a gene: 8. The CDR3 is 16 residues long. Germline loops: CDR1 MDHEN, CDR2 SYDVKM. CDR3 DNA: TGTGCCAGCAGTTTGACGACAGGGAACATCAATCAGCCCCAGCATTTT. Amino acid sequence: CASSLTTGNINQPQHF. The whole variable domain, remainder taken from reference TRBV28 and TRBJ1-5, is DVKVTQSSRYLVKRTGEKVFLECVQDMDHENMFWYRQDPGLGLRLIYFSYDVKMKEKGDIPEGYSVSREKKERFSLILESASTNQTSMYLCASSLTTGNINQPQHFGDGTRLSIL.

This clone was recorded a few times. The chain has TRBV5-1 and TRBJ2-1; TRBD2 might be the D (5 bases). CDR1 and CDR2 (germline): SGHRS, YFSETQ. The CDR3 totals 14 residues. The ends were cut back, 2 bases at V and 6 bases at J, with 12 bases in the middle. CDR3 loop: CASSFEGASNEQFF. In nucleotides, the CDR3 is TGCGCCAGCAGCTTCGAGGGAGCCTCCAATGAGCAGTTCTTC. The entire variable domain, with the rest obtained from reference TRBV5-1 and TRBJ2-1, is as follows: KAGVTQTPRYLIKTRGQQVTLSCSPISGHRSVSWYQQTPGQGLQFLFEYFSETQRNKGNFPGRFSGRQFSNSRSEMNVSTLELGDSALYLCASSFEGASNEQFFGPGTRLTVL.

The chain employs TRBV9 and TRBJ1-3; TRBD1 is a possible D gene (5 bases). Germline V gene lookup returns CDR1 SGDLS and CDR2 YYNGEE. With 0 bases removed from V and 6 bases from J, the gap between germline ends came to 22 bases. The CDR3 is 18 residues long. The CDR3 spells CASSVEPLIAGVSNTIYF. The CDR3 DNA follows: TGTGCCAGCAGCGTAGAACCTCTAATTGCGGGGGTATCAAACACCATATATTTT.

The V gene is TRBV28, the J gene TRBJ2-7, with 8 nucleotides matching TRBD1. Germline assignment: CDR1 MDHEN and CDR2 SYDVKM. The CDR3 totals 15 residues. V was clipped by 8 bases and J by 0 bases; unmatched bases: 9. The CDR3 DNA reads as TGTGCCAGCCGTCCCGGGACAGGTTACTCCTACGAGCAGTACTTC. Translation gives CASRPGTGYSYEQYF.

This chain connects TRBV5-4 to TRBJ2-7; 7 bases agree with TRBD1. Unmatched junction bases numbered 10, after V lost 2 bases and J lost 2 bases. The CDR3 consists of 16 residues. Germline values: CDR1 SGHNT, CDR2 YYREEE (reference sequence). The CDR3 region has the DNA TGTGCCAGCAGCTTACCCGGACAGGTGGGGACCTACGAGCAGTACTTC. Translation: CASSLPGQVGTYEQYF.

The chain has TRBV19 and TRBJ1-5, with D unclear. CDR1 and CDR2 (germline): LNHDA, SQIVND (reference sequence). The CDR3 spans 14 residues. Trimming removed 6 bases at V and 1 base at J, with 10 bases between. The CDR3 DNA reads TGTGCCAGTAGCCCAATGGCCAGCAATCAGCCCCAGCATTTT. Its protein is CASSPMASNQPQHF.